A single sample gave rise to the 14 T cell receptor beta chains below, sequenced in a study of CD8+ T cells in alopecia areata. cDNA prepared by RNA extraction and subsequent reverse transcription served as the template for sequencing. The method was immunoSEQ multiplex PCR; TCRdb's version includes in-frame clones alone and lacks a portion of them. The sample holds around 270,000 clones, 58% seen once. Treatment described: oral pan-JAK inhibitor, 5-10 mg twice daily. The specimen comprised CD4+ T cells sorted from blood, sampled at week 24, from a patient treated with tofacitinib. All receptors derive from a human donor with alopecia areata.

The chain employs TRBV29-1 and TRBJ1-1; D is ambiguous. V lost 1 base to trimming and J lost 1 base, with 10 bases between them. This CDR3 region has 14 residues. Germline lookup yields CDR1 SQVTM and CDR2 ANQGSEA. The CDR3 coding sequence is TGCAGCGTTGAAGGTCGGCTTAAGAACACTGAAGCTTTCTTT. Amino acids: CSVEGRLKNTEAFF.

This chain joins TRBV27 and TRBJ2-3; TRBD2 aligns across 9 bases. The CDR3 is 15 amino acids. From germline, CDR1 is MNHEY and CDR2 SMNVEV (reference sequence). Trimming took 5 bases from V and 1 from J; bases not matched to a gene: 4. CDR3 sequence: CASSGLAGRTDTQYF. In DNA, the CDR3 is TGTGCCAGCAGTGGGCTAGCGGGGCGCACAGATACGCAGTATTTT.

This clone was observed a few times. The chain employs TRBV27 and TRBJ1-1; D not resolved. This CDR3 region has 14 residues. Trimming pared 1 base from V and 4 bases from J, leaving 10 bases between. Per the germline V gene, CDR1 is MNHEY and CDR2 is SMNVEV (reference sequence). The chain's CDR3 is CASSLLSPGTEAFF. The CDR3 nucleotides read TGTGCCAGCAGTTTATTGTCCCCAGGCACTGAAGCTTTCTTT.

The chain uses TRBV11-2 and TRBJ1-1; no definite D call. Trimming took off 5 bases at V and 0 bases at J, with 10 bases between the two ends. This CDR3 spans 14 amino acids. Per the germline V gene, CDR1 is SGHAT and CDR2 is FQNNGV. The CDR3 is CASSPLGLNTEAFF. CDR3 in DNA: TGTGCCAGCAGCCCCCTAGGGTTGAACACTGAAGCTTTCTTT.

This chain connects TRBV5-6 to TRBJ2-5; 8 nucleotides align to TRBD2. Germline V gene lookup returns CDR1 SGHDT and CDR2 YYEEEE. This CDR3 is built from 15 residues. V was pared by 4 bases and J by 4 bases, with 9 bases of the junction left unmatched. The CDR3, as DNA: TGTGCCAGCAGCCTCATCGGACTAGCTGGAGAGACCCAGTACTTC. Its translation: CASSLIGLAGETQYF.

This clone was seen only a few times. This chain links TRBV28 with TRBJ1-2; 7 nucleotides agree with TRBD1. V shed 6 bases and J 2 bases; nucleotides not matched to a gene: 9. The CDR3 loop spans 15 amino acids. Germline values: CDR1 MDHEN, CDR2 SYDVKM. CDR3 protein: CASSPPGTANYGYTF. Here the CDR3 DNA reads TGTGCCAGCAGCCCCCCCGGGACAGCCAACTATGGCTACACCTTC.

The chain joins TRBV30 to TRBJ2-7, with TRBD1 as a possible D gene (5 bases). The CDR3 contains 14 residues. V lost 3 bases and J lost 0, with 12 bases in between. Germline V gene sequence: CDR1 GTSNPN, CDR2 SVGIG (reference sequence). CDR3 nucleotide sequence: TGTGCCTGGAGCGGAGACAGCTTCTCCTACGAGCAGTACTTC. Encoded protein: CAWSGDSFSYEQYF. Complete variable domain (other parts from reference TRBV30 and TRBJ2-7): SQTIHQWPATLVQPVGSPLSLECTVEGTSNPNLYWYRQAAGRGLQLLFYSVGIGQISSEVPQNLSASRPQDRQFILSSKKLLLSDSGFYLCAWSGDSFSYEQYFGPGTRLTVT.

The chain is built from TRBV14 and TRBJ1-6; possibly TRBD1 for D (5 bases). Germline assignment: CDR1 SGHDN and CDR2 FVKESK. The CDR3 loop spans 15 amino acids. Between the trimmed V and J ends, which lost 5 bases and 7 bases, there was a span of 15 bases. The CDR3 coding sequence is TGTGCCAGCAGCGGGGGAACACCAGAAAATTCACCCCTCCACTTT. Protein product: CASSGGTPENSPLHF.

This clone was seen a single time. The rearrangement uses TRBV9 and TRBJ2-1; 11 positions agree with TRBD2. With 3 bases clipped from V and 3 bases from J, the junction kept 5 bases outside the gene matches. The CDR3 has 16 residues. Germline CDR1 reads SGDLS; CDR2 reads YYNGEE. The CDR3 DNA reads as TGTGCCAGCAGCGAGCGGACTAGCGGGTTCTACAATGAGCAGTTCTTC. Protein: CASSERTSGFYNEQFF. The full variable domain, rest sourced from reference TRBV9 and TRBJ2-1, is DSGVTQTPKHLITATGQRVTLRCSPRSGDLSVYWYQQSLDQGLQFLIQYYNGEERAKGNILERFSAQQFPDLHSELNLSSLELGDSALYFCASSERTSGFYNEQFFGPGTRLTVL.

V is TRBV5-1 and J is TRBJ2-3, with D tentatively TRBD1 (5 bases). The V gene's germline CDR1 is SGHRS and CDR2 YFSETQ. This CDR3 is 16 amino acids long. The V end was cut by 0 bases, the J end by 5 bases, with 16 bases between. CDR3 nucleotide sequence: TGCGCCAGCAGCTTGGCCAATTCAGGGCTGGGAGATACGCAGTATTTT. It translates to CASSLANSGLGDTQYF.

V gene TRBV2 combines with J gene TRBJ1-5, with D unclear. Germline assignment: CDR1 SNHLY and CDR2 FYNNEI. The V end lost 4 bases, the J end lost 9 bases, and 22 bases lay between the germline ends. This CDR3 region has 16 residues. The CDR3 is CASSVAPDGATGPQHF. The CDR3 nucleotides read TGTGCCAGCAGTGTAGCCCCAGACGGCGCCACTGGGCCCCAGCATTTT.

This chain joins TRBV5-1 and TRBJ1-5; unclear D gene. The CDR3 is made up of 13 amino acids. In germline, CDR1 is SGHRS, CDR2 YFSETQ. The ends were cut back, 0 bases at V and 5 bases at J, with 6 bases in the middle. The CDR3, as DNA: TGCGCCAGCAGCTTGGAAATCGATCAGCCCCAGCATTTT. Its protein product is CASSLEIDQPQHF.

This clone was seen more than once but under ten times. The V call is TRBV30, the J call TRBJ1-1; 7 nucleotides align to TRBD1. Germline V lookup: CDR1 GTSNPN, CDR2 SVGIG (reference sequence). The V segment lost 0 bases and the J segment 4 bases; nucleotides outside the gene matches: 11. The length of the CDR3 is 16 residues. Here the CDR3 reads CAWSVMVGGGGTEAFF. The CDR3 nucleotides are TGTGCCTGGAGTGTAATGGTAGGAGGGGGCGGCACTGAAGCTTTCTTT.

The chain links TRBV4-1 to TRBJ1-2; 12 nucleotides align to TRBD1. Per the germline V gene, CDR1 is MGHRA and CDR2 is YSYEKL. Trimming cost V 8 bases and J 4 bases; bases outside gene matches: 14. The CDR3 is made up of 17 amino acids. CDR3 nucleotides: TGCGCCAGCCGACCGGGACAGGGGGCGCAGGGCCCCTATGGCTACACCTTC. It translates to CASRPGQGAQGPYGYTF.